The 27 T cell receptor beta chains in this list originate from one sample, sequenced in a study of blood T cells in healthy people across ages. Next came a second PCR, run for roughly 6 to 11 cycles, which used a sample-barcoded 5' primer along with a J-beta primer mix. A single record per CDR3 protein comes from TCRdb applying MiXCR to the 5' RACE reads. The table has 540,000 or so distinct CDR3 sequences, 40% to 50% seen once. Specimen: blood. Receptor source: an elderly man in good health.

The chain links TRBV20-1 to TRBJ1-2; 8 bases are shared with TRBD1. J gave up 9 bases and V 1 base, and 13 bases lay outside the gene matches. The CDR3 length is 15 residues. CDR1 DFQATT and CDR2 SNEGSKA come from the germline V gene (reference sequence). CDR3: CSARGIQQGGQSYTF. The CDR3 nucleotides are TGCAGTGCTAGAGGGATTCAACAGGGGGGTCAGAGCTACACCTTC.

The V and J genes are TRBV5-1 and TRBJ2-1; D may correspond to TRBD1 or TRBD2 (5 bases each). This CDR3 spans 16 amino acids. The V end was cut by 5 bases, the J end by 6 bases, with 21 bases between. The germline CDR1 and CDR2 sequences are SGHRS and YFSETQ. The CDR3 sequence: CASRIPGAEDLNEQFF. As DNA, the CDR3 is TGCGCCAGCAGAATACCCGGGGCGGAGGATCTCAATGAGCAGTTCTTC.

The V gene is TRBV20-1, the J gene TRBJ2-3; D is uncertain. The germline V gene encodes CDR1 DFQATT and CDR2 SNEGSKA (reference sequence). Trimming took 3 bases from V and 5 from J, leaving 9 bases between them. The CDR3 extends over 12 amino acids. CDR3 protein: CSARKGIDTQYF. The CDR3 DNA follows: TGCAGTGCTAGGAAGGGTATAGATACGCAGTATTTT.

The V and J genes are TRBV7-2 and TRBJ2-1; TRBD2 agrees at 7 bases. The CDR3 totals 15 residues. With V trimmed by 5 bases and J by 2 bases, 6 bases remained unmatched. The germline gives CDR1 SGHTA, CDR2 FQGNSA. The CDR3 region is CASSAPGTTYNEQFF. As DNA, the CDR3 is TGTGCCAGCAGCGCCCCCGGGACTACCTACAATGAGCAGTTCTTC. Full variable domain (rest looked up from reference TRBV7-2 and TRBJ2-1): GAGVSQSPSNKVTEKGKDVELRCDPISGHTALYWYRQSLGQGLEFLIYFQGNSAPDKSGLPSDRFSAERTGGSVSTLTIQRTQQEDSAVYLCASSAPGTTYNEQFFGPGTRLTVL.

This chain joins TRBV11-2 and TRBJ2-5; tentatively, D is TRBD2 (7 bases). In germline, CDR1 is SGHAT, CDR2 FQNNGV. The CDR3 is 15 amino acids. V shed 0 bases and J shed 4 bases, with 12 bases lying between them. The CDR3 nucleotides are TGTGCCAGCAGCTTAGAGAGGGGGGGGGGAGAGACCCAGTACTTC. The encoded protein is CASSLERGGGETQYF.

This clonotype was observed once. This chain joins TRBV20-1 and TRBJ2-1, with TRBD2 matching over 8 bases. V dropped 3 bases and J dropped 2; count of bases not matched to a gene: 12. This CDR3 is built from 17 residues. Germline CDR1 is DFQATT and CDR2 is SNEGSKA (reference sequence). The CDR3: CSARRLMSGGTYNEQFF. The CDR3 DNA follows: TGCAGTGCTAGGCGACTAATGAGCGGGGGCACCTACAATGAGCAGTTCTTC.

The J gene is TRBJ1-2, the V gene TRBV29-1; TRBD1 might be the D (5 bases). The CDR3 extends over 16 amino acids. The V and J ends lost 4 bases and 3 bases respectively, with 21 bases between them. Germline V gene lookup returns CDR1 SQVTM and CDR2 ANQGSEA. The CDR3 loop is CSVVPSGLLVDYGYTF. CDR3 nucleotides: TGCAGCGTTGTGCCGTCAGGGCTTCTCGTTGACTATGGCTACACCTTC.

The J gene is TRBJ2-3, the V gene TRBV4-2; no clear D. This CDR3 has 14 residues. V was trimmed by 1 base and J by 5 bases, leaving 10 bases between them. The germline V gene encodes CDR1 LGHNA and CDR2 YNFKEQ. In DNA, the CDR3 is TGTGCCAGCAGCCAAGTTGGCCACAGAGATACGCAGTATTTT. Translating gives CASSQVGHRDTQYF.

This clonotype has more than one count but fewer than ten. The V and J genes are TRBV9 and TRBJ2-5, with D tentatively TRBD1 (6 bases). Germline-derived CDR1 and CDR2 are SGDLS and YYNGEE. The CDR3 runs 15 residues. The V end was cut by 3 bases, the J end by 2 bases, with 14 bases between. The CDR3 nucleotides read TGTGCCAGCAGCGCCGAAGACAGGCCGCAAGAGACCCAGTACTTC. It specifies CASSAEDRPQETQYF.

J is TRBJ1-5 and V is TRBV19, with D possibly being TRBD1 (5 bases). V was cut by 7 bases and J by 2 bases, with 15 bases left in between. Per the germline V gene, CDR1 is LNHDA and CDR2 is SQIVND (reference sequence). This CDR3 comprises 15 residues. The CDR3 DNA is TGTGCCAGTACCCGGCAGGGAGCGGGCAATCAGCCCCAGCATTTT. It translates to CASTRQGAGNQPQHF.

This clonotype was detected a few times. The chain carries TRBV7-2 and TRBJ2-5, with TRBD2 matching 8 bases. Germline CDR1 is SGHTA and CDR2 is FQGNSA. The ends lost 5 bases at V and 5 bases at J; junction bases unmatched: 10. The CDR3 is 15 amino acids. CDR3: CASSPRRGGGETQYF. In DNA, the CDR3 is TGTGCCAGCAGCCCTCGTCGGGGGGGTGGTGAGACCCAGTACTTC.

This clonotype was seen only a few times. The chain links TRBV20-1 to TRBJ2-5, with D perhaps TRBD1 (5 bases). This CDR3 is 17 amino acids long. Trimming took 1 base from V and 0 from J, leaving 18 bases between them. The germline CDR1 and CDR2 sequences are DFQATT and SNEGSKA (reference sequence). DNA of the CDR3: TGCAGTGCTAGAGCGGCTTCAGGGCTAGGGGACCAAGAGACCCAGTACTTC. Amino acids: CSARAASGLGDQETQYF.

The chain recombines TRBV29-1 with TRBJ1-1; no clear D gene. Germline V gene data show CDR1 as SQVTM and CDR2 as ANQGSEA. V was pared by 5 bases and J by 3 bases, with 7 bases between. The CDR3 totals 11 residues. CDR3 sequence (DNA): TGCAGCGTTCGGGGTCACACTGAAGCTTTCTTT. Protein sequence: CSVRGHTEAFF.

This chain links TRBV29-1 with TRBJ1-2; a weak D match, TRBD1 (6 bases). The CDR3 consists of 12 residues. Germline V CDR1 and CDR2: SQVTM, ANQGSEA. Trimming stripped 7 bases from V and 8 bases from J, with 17 bases between. CDR3 in amino acids: CSAEGGKEGYTF. The CDR3 DNA reads as TGCAGCGCTGAGGGGGGGAAGGAAGGCTACACCTTC.

The V gene is TRBV29-1, the J gene TRBJ2-7, with 8 bases aligning to TRBD1. Germline V gene data show CDR1 as SQVTM and CDR2 as ANQGSEA. The CDR3 covers 13 residues. V trimming: 4 bases; J trimming: 4 bases; junction bases outside the gene matches: 6. CDR3 loop: CSVGDRGRYEQYF. CDR3 nucleotides: TGCAGCGTTGGCGACAGGGGTAGGTACGAGCAGTACTTC.

The chain has TRBV7-2 and TRBJ1-2; 7 bases align to TRBD1. Trimming cost V 1 base and J 4 bases; bases outside gene matches: 9. The CDR3 has 16 amino acids. Germline V CDR1 and CDR2: SGHTA, FQGNSA. CDR3 loop: CASSLVGTALVYGYTF. CDR3 DNA sequence: TGTGCCAGCAGCTTAGTCGGGACAGCCCTTGTCTATGGCTACACCTTC.

At least ten counts were recorded for this clonotype. The V call is TRBV6-6, the J call TRBJ2-7; D perhaps matches TRBD2 (6 bases). The germline gives CDR1 MNHNY, CDR2 SVGAGI (reference sequence). V lost 5 bases and J 3 bases, leaving 20 bases between the germline ends. CDR3 size: 16 residues. This CDR3 is CASSQTQPEGGYEQYF. The CDR3 DNA reads TGTGCCAGCAGTCAGACTCAGCCGGAGGGAGGCTACGAGCAGTACTTC.

The CDR3 region has the DNA TGTGCCAGCAGCGTAGGTGGGACTATGGGGGAGACCCAGTACTTC. It is translated as CASSVGGTMGETQYF. The J gene is TRBJ2-5, the V gene TRBV9, with 7 bases lining up with TRBD2. Germline V gives CDR1 SGDLS, CDR2 YYNGEE. The CDR3 spans 15 residues. V lost 0 bases, J lost 5 bases, and 7 bases stayed unmatched.

J is TRBJ2-7 and V is TRBV9; TRBD1 matches at 8 bases. After removal of 0 bases from V and 5 bases from J, the junction contained 1 base not matched to a gene. Germline loops: CDR1 SGDLS, CDR2 YYNGEE. The CDR3 contains 13 residues. This CDR3 is CASSVGQGNEQYF. The CDR3 DNA is TGTGCCAGCAGCGTAGGACAGGGGAACGAGCAGTACTTC.

This clonotype was recorded a few times. The V call is TRBV7-3, the J call TRBJ2-1; TRBD2 agrees at 9 bases. Germline loops: CDR1 SGHTA, CDR2 FQGTGA. This CDR3 is 15 amino acids long. J was trimmed by 7 bases and V by 0 bases; bases with no gene match: 4. CDR3 sequence reads: CASSLTRAGGNEQFF. CDR3 coding DNA: TGTGCCAGCAGCTTAACGCGCGCGGGGGGGAATGAGCAGTTCTTC.

The J gene is TRBJ2-7, the V gene TRBV24-1; D is perhaps TRBD1 or TRBD2 (6 bases each). The J call is in doubt because the DNA end fits TRBJ2-5 better. Germline V gene lookup returns CDR1 KGHDR and CDR2 SFDVKD. The CDR3 is 15 residues long. The CDR3 loop is CATSDSWGAGETQYF. The CDR3 DNA reads TGTGCCACCAGTGATTCATGGGGGGCTGGCGAGACCCAGTACTTC.

This clonotype has only a few counts. The rearrangement uses TRBV21-1 and TRBJ2-7; the table's D call of TRBD1 was not tested on the DNA. TRBV21-1 is a pseudogene segment. This CDR3 has 13 residues. CDR3 in DNA: TGTGCCAGCAGCAAAGACAGGGGTGACGAGCAGTACTTC. It encodes CASSKDRGDEQYF.

The CDR3 here is CASSQEGIGRDNEQFF. The CDR3 DNA reads TGCGCCAGCAGCCAAGAGGGTATAGGTCGGGACAATGAGCAGTTCTTC. The rearrangement links TRBV4-3 to TRBJ2-1; D unclear. The germline V gene has CDR1 LGHNA and CDR2 YSLEER. Trimming left V 0 bases short and J 5 bases short, with 14 bases between. The CDR3 extends over 16 amino acids.

The chain joins TRBV2 to TRBJ2-4; D call uncertain. The CDR3 sequence is 11 residues long. V gave up 5 bases and J gave up 7 bases, with 6 bases separating them. Germline CDR1 and CDR2: SNHLY and FYNNEI. The CDR3 bases are TGTGCCAGCAGTATGGGTAACATTCAGTACTTC. Amino acids: CASSMGNIQYF.

Regarding this clonotype: One end of the junction is discordant with germline, which a read error may explain. The gene calls are TRBV6-1 and TRBJ2-3, with unresolved D. The length of the CDR3 is 12 residues. Germline values: CDR1 MNHNS, CDR2 SASEGT. The CDR3 sequence: CVSSRIGDTQYF. As DNA, the CDR3 is TGTGTCAGCAGCCGGATTGGAGATACGCAGTATTTT.

This chain connects TRBV27 to TRBJ2-7; no definite D call. Trimming took 8 bases from V and 1 from J, leaving 15 bases between them. The V gene's germline CDR1 is MNHEY and CDR2 SMNVEV (reference sequence). CDR3 length: 14 residues. CDR3 in amino acids: CASCRDWGSYEQYF. In DNA, the CDR3 is TGTGCCAGCTGTCGTGACTGGGGATCCTACGAGCAGTACTTC.

This clonotype was seen a handful of times. V gene TRBV29-1 combines with J gene TRBJ2-7; possible D gene TRBD2, 6 bases. With 5 bases removed from V and 2 bases from J, the gap between germline ends came to 10 bases. Per germline, CDR1 SQVTM and CDR2 ANQGSEA. The CDR3 runs 12 residues. The chain's CDR3 is CSVQGGAYEQYF. CDR3 nucleotides: TGCAGCGTTCAGGGCGGGGCCTACGAGCAGTACTTC.